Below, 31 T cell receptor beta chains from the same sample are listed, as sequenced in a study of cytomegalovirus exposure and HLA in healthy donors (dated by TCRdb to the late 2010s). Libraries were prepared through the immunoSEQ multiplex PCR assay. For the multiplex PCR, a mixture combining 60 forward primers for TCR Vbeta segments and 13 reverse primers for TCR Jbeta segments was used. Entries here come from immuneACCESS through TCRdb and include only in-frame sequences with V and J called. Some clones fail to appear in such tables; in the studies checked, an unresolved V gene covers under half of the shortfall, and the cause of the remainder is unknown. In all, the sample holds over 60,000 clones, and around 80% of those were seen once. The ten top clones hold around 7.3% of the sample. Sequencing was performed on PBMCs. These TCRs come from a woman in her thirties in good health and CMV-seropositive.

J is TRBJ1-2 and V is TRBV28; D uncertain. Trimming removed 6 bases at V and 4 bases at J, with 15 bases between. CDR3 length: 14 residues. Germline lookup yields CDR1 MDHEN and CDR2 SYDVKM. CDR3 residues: CASSREAAAYGYTF. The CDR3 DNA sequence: TGTGCCAGCAGCCGGGAGGCGGCGGCCTATGGCTACACCTTC.

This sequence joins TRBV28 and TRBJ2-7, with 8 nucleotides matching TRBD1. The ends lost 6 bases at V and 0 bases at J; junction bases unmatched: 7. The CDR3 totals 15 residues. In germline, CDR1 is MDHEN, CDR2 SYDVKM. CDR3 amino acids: CASRSRQGSSYEQYF. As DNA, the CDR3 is TGTGCCAGCAGGTCACGACAGGGGAGCTCCTACGAGCAGTACTTC.

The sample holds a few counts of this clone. The CDR3 region is CASSLSPRGTGVLGDTQYF. The DNA for the CDR3 is TGTGCCAGCAGCCTCTCCCCCCGTGGGACAGGGGTTTTAGGGGATACGCAGTATTTT. The chain couples TRBV7-9 to TRBJ2-3; 10 bases map to TRBD1. Trimming took 5 bases from V and 6 from J; bases not matched to a gene: 20. The germline V gene encodes CDR1 SEHNR and CDR2 FQNEAQ (reference sequence). This CDR3 is 19 amino acids long. Looking up the rest from reference TRBV7-9 and TRBJ2-3 gives the full variable domain: DTGVSQNPRHKITKRGQNVTFRCDPISEHNRLYWYRQTLGQGPEFLTYFQNEAQLEKSRLLSDRFSAERPKGSFSTLEIQRTEQGDSAMYLCASSLSPRGTGVLGDTQYFGPGTRLTVL.

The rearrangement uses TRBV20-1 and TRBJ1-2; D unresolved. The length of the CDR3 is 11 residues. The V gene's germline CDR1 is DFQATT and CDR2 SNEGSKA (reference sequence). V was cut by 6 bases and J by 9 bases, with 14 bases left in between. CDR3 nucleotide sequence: TGCAGTGCCTACCTTCTTCTAAGCTACACCTTC. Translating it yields CSAYLLLSYTF.

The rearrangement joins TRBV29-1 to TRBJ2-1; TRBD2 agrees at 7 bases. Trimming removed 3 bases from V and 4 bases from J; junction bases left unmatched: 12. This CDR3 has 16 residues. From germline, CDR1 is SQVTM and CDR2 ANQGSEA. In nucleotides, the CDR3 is TGCAGCGTTGAGGGGGAGGGGAGATTCCCTTACAATGAGCAGTTCTTC. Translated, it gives CSVEGEGRFPYNEQFF.

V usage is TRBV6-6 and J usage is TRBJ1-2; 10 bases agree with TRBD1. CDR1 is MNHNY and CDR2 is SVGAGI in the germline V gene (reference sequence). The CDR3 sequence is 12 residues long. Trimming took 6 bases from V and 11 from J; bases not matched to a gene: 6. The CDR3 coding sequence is TGTGCCAGCAGCTTGGACAGGGGGACTTACACCTTC. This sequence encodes CASSLDRGTYTF.

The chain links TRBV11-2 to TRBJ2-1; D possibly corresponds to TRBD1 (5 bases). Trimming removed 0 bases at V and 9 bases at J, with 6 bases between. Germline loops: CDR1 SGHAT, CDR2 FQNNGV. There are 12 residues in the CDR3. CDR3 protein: CASSLDQGEQFF. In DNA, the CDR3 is TGTGCCAGCAGCTTAGATCAGGGTGAGCAGTTCTTC.

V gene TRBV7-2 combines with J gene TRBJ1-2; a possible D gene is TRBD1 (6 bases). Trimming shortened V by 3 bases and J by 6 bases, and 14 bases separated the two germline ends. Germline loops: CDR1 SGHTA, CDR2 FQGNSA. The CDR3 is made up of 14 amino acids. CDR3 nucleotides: TGTGCCAGCAGCTTCCAGGGGCTGGCACATGGCTACACCTTC. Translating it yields CASSFQGLAHGYTF.

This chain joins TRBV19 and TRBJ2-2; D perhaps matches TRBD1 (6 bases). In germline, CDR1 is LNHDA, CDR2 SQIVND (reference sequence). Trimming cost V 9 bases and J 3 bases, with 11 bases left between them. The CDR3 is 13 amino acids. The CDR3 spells CASEKGDTGELFF. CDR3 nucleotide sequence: TGTGCCAGCGAAAAGGGGGACACCGGGGAGCTGTTTTTT.

The CDR3 spells CASSHLRRTVVYEQYF. The DNA for the CDR3 is TGTGCCAGCAGCCACCTTAGGCGAACAGTAGTCTACGAGCAGTACTTC. This sequence joins TRBV11-2 and TRBJ2-7; D is undetermined. The CDR3 has 16 residues. CDR1 is SGHAT, CDR2 FQNNGV, per germline. V shed 5 bases and J shed 3 bases, with 20 bases lying between them.

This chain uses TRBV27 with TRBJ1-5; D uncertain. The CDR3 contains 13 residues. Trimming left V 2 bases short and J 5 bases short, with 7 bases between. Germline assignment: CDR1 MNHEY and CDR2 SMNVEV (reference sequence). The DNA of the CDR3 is TGTGCCAGCAGTTTAAATATCTATCAGCCCCAGCATTTT. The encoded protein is CASSLNIYQPQHF.

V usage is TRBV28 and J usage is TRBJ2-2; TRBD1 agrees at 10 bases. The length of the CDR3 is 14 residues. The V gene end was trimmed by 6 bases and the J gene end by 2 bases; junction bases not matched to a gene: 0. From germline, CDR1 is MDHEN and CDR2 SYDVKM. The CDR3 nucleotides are TGTGCCAGCAGGACAGGGGGCAACACCGGGGAGCTGTTTTTT. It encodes CASRTGGNTGELFF.

The CDR3 bases are TGTGCCAGCAGCTTAGCGGGAGGGGATGAGCAGTTCTTC. It yields the protein CASSLAGGDEQFF. J is TRBJ2-1 and V is TRBV7-9; 7 nucleotides line up with TRBD2. V was clipped by 0 bases and J by 8 bases; unmatched bases: 1. Per the germline V gene, CDR1 is SEHNR and CDR2 is FQNEAQ (reference sequence). The CDR3 is made up of 13 amino acids.

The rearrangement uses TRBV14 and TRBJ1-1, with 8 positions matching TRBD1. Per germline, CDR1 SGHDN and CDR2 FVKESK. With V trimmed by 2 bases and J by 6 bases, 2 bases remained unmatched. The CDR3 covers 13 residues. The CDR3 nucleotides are TGTGCCAGCAGCCAATGGACAGGGTCTGAAGCTTTCTTT. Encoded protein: CASSQWTGSEAFF.

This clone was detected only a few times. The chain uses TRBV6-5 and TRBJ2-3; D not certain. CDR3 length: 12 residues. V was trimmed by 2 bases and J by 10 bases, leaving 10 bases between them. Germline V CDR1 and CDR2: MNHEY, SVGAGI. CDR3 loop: CASSYGPQAQYF. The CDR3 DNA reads TGTGCCAGCAGTTACGGCCCGCAAGCGCAGTATTTT.

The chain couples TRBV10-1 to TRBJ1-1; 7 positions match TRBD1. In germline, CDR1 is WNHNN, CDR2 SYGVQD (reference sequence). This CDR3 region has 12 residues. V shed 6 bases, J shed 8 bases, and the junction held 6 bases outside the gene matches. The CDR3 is CASSHGTAEAFF. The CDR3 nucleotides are TGCGCCAGCAGCCATGGGACAGCCGAAGCTTTCTTT.

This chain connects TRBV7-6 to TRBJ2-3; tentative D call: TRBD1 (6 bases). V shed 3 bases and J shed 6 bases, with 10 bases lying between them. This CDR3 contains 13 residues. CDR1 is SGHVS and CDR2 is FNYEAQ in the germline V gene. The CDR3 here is CASSFSRGDTQYF. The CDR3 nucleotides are TGTGCCAGCAGCTTCTCCAGGGGTGATACGCAGTATTTT.

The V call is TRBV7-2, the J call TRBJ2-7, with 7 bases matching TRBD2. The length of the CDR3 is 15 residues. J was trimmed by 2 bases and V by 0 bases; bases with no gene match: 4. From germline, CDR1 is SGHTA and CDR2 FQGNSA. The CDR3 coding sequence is TGTGCCAGCAGCTTAGCCGGGGAGGGGACCTACGAGCAGTACTTC. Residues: CASSLAGEGTYEQYF.

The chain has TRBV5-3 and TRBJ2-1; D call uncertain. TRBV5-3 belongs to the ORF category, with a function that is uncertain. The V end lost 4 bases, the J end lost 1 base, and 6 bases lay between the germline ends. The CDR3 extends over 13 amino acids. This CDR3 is CARSTGSYNEQFF. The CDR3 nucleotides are TGTGCCAGAAGCACCGGTTCCTACAATGAGCAGTTCTTC.

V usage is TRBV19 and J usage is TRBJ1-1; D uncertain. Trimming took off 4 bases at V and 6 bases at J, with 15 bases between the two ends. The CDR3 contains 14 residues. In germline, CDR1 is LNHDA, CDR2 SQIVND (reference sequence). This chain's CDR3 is CASSSDWGGAEAFF. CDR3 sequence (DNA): TGTGCCAGTAGTAGCGATTGGGGAGGAGCTGAAGCTTTCTTT.

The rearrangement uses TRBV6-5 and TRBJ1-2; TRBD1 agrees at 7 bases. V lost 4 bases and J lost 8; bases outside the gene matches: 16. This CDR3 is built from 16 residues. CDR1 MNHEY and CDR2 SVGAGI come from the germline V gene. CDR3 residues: CASSSPRQGTIGGYTF. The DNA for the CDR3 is TGTGCCAGCAGTTCGCCGCGACAGGGAACTATAGGGGGCTACACCTTC.

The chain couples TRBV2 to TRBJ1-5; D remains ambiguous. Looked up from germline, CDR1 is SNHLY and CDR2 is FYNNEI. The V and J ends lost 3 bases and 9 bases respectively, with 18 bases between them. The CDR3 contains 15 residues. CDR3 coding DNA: TGTGCCAGCAGTGAGGCCCGGCCAGGCGTGGGGCCCCAGCATTTT. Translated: CASSEARPGVGPQHF.

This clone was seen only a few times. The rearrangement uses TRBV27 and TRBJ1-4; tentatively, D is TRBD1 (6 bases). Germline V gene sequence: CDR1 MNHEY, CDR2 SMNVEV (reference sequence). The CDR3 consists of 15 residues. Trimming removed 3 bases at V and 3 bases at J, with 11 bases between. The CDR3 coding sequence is TGTGCCAGCAGTTTGACCACAGGGTCTAATGAAAAACTGTTTTTT. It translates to CASSLTTGSNEKLFF.

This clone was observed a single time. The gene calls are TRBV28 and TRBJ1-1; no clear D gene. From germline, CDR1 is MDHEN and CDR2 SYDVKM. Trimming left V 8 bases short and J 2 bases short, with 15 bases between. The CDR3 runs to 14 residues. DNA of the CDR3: TGTGCCAGCCGCTTTGAGTCACTTAACACTGAAGCTTTCTTT. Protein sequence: CASRFESLNTEAFF.

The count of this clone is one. CDR3: CASSLDRGKTEAFF. CDR3 nucleotide sequence: TGTGCCAGCAGTTTAGACAGGGGAAAGACTGAAGCTTTCTTT. The gene calls are TRBV27 and TRBJ1-1; 8 bases line up with TRBD1. The CDR3 length is 14 residues. Looked up from germline, CDR1 is MNHEY and CDR2 is SMNVEV (reference sequence). With 2 bases clipped from V and 5 bases from J, the junction kept 4 bases outside the gene matches.

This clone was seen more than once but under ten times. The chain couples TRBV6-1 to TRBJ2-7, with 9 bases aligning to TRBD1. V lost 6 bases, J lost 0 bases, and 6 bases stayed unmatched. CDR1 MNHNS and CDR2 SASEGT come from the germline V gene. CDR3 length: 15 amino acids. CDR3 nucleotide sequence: TGTGCCAGCAGGAGAGGACAGGGGATCTCCTACGAGCAGTACTTC. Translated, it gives CASRRGQGISYEQYF.

In DNA form, the CDR3 reads TGTGCCAGCAGTTACTCAGACGGGGGATATGGCTACACCTTC. This codes for CASSYSDGGYGYTF. The V and J genes are TRBV6-5 and TRBJ1-2; possible D gene TRBD1, 5 bases. This CDR3 comprises 14 residues. CDR1 and CDR2 from the germline V gene are MNHEY and SVGAGI. Trimming left V 0 bases short and J 5 bases short, with 10 bases between.

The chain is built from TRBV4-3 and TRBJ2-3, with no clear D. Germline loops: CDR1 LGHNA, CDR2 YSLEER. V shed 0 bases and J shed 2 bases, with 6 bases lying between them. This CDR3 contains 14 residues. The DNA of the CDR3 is TGCGCCAGCAGCCAAGACAGAATCACAGATACGCAGTATTTT. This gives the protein CASSQDRITDTQYF.

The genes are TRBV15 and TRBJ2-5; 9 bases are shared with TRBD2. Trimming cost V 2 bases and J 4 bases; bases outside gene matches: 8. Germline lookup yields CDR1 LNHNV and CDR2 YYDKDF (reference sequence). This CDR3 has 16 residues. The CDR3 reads CATSRPGGGEAETQYF. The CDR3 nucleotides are TGTGCCACCAGCAGACCTGGCGGGGGGGAAGCAGAGACCCAGTACTTC.

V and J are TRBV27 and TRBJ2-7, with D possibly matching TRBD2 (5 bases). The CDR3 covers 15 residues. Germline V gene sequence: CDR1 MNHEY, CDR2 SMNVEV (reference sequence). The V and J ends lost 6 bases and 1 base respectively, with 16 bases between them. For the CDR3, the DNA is TGTGCCAGCAGATTCCTCCGGGGAGAATCCTACGAGCAGTACTTC. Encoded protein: CASRFLRGESYEQYF.

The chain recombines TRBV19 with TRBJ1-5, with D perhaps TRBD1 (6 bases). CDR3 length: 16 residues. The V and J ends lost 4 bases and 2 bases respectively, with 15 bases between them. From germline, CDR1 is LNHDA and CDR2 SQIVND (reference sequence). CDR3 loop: CASSTNRVSRNQPQHF. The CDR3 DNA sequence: TGTGCCAGTAGTACTAACAGGGTTTCGCGCAATCAGCCCCAGCATTTT.